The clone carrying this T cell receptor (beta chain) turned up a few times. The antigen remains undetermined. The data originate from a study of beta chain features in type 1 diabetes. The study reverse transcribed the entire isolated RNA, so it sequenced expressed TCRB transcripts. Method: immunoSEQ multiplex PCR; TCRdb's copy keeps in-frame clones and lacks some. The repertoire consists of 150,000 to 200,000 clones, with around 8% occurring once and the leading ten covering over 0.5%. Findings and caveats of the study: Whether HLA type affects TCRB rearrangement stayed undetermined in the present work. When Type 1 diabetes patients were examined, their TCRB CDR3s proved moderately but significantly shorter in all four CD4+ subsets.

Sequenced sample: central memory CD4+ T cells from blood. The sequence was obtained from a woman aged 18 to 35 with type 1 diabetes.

The chain's CDR3 is CATSRDRRVGSYNEQFF. CDR3 nucleotide sequence: TGTGCCACCAGCAGAGATAGGAGGGTCGGGTCCTACAATGAGCAGTTCTTC. The genes are TRBV15 and TRBJ2-1; possible D gene TRBD2, 6 bases. The CDR3 is 17 residues long. Trimming took 0 bases from V and 1 from J, leaving 13 bases between them. Per the germline V gene, CDR1 is LNHNV and CDR2 is YYDKDF (reference sequence).